This T cell receptor beta chain emerged from a study of beta chain features in type 1 diabetes. The study's findings and limits: A moderate, significant TCRB CDR3 shortening appeared in type 1 diabetes across four CD4+ subsets.

For this clone: What it binds is not known.

Sequenced material consisted of expressed TCRB transcripts (all of the isolated RNA was reverse transcribed). Libraries were prepared by immunoSEQ multiplex PCR; TCRdb keeps only in-frame clonotypes and omits some of them. The table shows about 99,000 clones, with 28% occurring only once. The receptor was isolated from a woman between 18 and 29 years old with type 1 diabetes. The sample consisted of central memory CD4+ T cells from blood.

The CDR3, as DNA: TGTTCCAGCAGCTTAGGTCCCAGCGGGGGGAACTACGAGCAGTACGTC. Amino acid sequence: CSSSLGPSGGNYEQYV. The gene calls are TRBV7-2 and TRBJ2-7, with 9 bases identical to TRBD2. The CDR3 is 16 residues long. Germline CDR1 and CDR2: SGHTA and FQGNSA.